The following is a T cell receptor beta chain sequence with its context. The antigen remains undetermined. The CDR3 loop spans 16 amino acids. Germline lookup yields CDR1 SQVTM and CDR2 ANQGSEA. After removal of 7 bases from V and 5 bases from J, the junction contained 13 bases not matched to a gene. The sample belongs to a study of fetal regulatory T cell absence and autoimmunity. Overall study context: Exocrine pancreas autoimmunity occurred in IPEX patients lacking clinical diabetes.

The assay was run at survey level. Sequencing was performed with immunoSEQ multiplex PCR; in TCRdb, only in-frame clones are kept and a portion is missing. The sample includes approximately 94,000 clones, around 72% of them seen just once. The study, taken as a whole, reports: Cord blood and pancreas showed broadly similar TRB gene family usage. Antigen-driven pancreatic autoimmunity before birth in IPEX was inferred from oligoclonal enrichment.

What was sequenced was pancreas tissue. The chain links TRBV29-1 to TRBJ2-3; TRBD2 matches at 12 bases. The TCR originated in a male donor with IPEX syndrome. DNA of the CDR3: TGCAGCGCCAGATTGACTAGCGGGAGTTGGATAGATACGCAGTATTTT. This codes for CSARLTSGSWIDTQYF.